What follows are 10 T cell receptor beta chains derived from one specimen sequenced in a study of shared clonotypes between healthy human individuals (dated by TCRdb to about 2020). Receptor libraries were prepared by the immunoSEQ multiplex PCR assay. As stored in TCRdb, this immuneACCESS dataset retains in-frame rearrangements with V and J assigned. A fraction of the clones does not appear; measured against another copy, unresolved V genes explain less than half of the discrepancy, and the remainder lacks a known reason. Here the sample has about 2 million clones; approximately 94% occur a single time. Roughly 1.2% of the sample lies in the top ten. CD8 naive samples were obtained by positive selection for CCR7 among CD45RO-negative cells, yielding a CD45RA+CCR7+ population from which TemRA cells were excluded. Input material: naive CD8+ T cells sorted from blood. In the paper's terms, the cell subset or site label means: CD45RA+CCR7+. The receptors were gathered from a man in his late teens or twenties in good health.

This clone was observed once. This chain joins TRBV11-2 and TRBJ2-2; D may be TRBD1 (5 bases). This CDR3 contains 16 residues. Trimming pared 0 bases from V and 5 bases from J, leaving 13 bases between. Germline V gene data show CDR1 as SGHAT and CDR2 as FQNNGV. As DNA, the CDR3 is TGTGCCAGCAGCTTAGAGTTAGGGGTCGGGACCGGGGAGCTGTTTTTT. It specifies CASSLELGVGTGELFF.

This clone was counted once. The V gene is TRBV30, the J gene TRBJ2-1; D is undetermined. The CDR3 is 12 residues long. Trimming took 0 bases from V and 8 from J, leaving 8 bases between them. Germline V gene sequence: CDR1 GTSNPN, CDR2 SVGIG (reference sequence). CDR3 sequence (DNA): TGTGCCTGGAGTGTCGGTTCCTATGAGCAGTTCTTC. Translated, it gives CAWSVGSYEQFF.

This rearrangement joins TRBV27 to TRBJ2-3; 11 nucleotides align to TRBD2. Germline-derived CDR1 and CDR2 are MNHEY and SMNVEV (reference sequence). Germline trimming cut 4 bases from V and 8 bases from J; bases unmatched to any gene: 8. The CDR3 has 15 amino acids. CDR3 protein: CASSSIAGGLATQYF. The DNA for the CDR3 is TGTGCCAGCAGTTCGATAGCGGGGGGGCTGGCTACGCAGTATTTT.

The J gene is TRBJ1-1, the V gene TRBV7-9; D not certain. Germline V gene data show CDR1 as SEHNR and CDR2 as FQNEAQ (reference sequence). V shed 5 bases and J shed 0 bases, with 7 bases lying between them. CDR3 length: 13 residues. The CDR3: CASSRPLNTEAFF. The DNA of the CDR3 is TGTGCCAGCAGCCGTCCCCTGAACACTGAAGCTTTCTTT.

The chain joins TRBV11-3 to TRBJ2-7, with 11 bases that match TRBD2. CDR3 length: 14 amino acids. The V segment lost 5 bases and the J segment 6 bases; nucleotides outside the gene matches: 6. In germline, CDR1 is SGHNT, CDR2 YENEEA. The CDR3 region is CASSPGLADAEQYF. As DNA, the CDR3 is TGTGCCAGCAGCCCGGGACTAGCGGATGCCGAGCAGTACTTC.

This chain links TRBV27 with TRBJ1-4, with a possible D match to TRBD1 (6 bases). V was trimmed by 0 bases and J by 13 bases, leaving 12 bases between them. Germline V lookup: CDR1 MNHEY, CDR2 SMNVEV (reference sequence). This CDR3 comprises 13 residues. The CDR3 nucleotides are TGTGCCAGCAGTTTATCGAGGGCAGGGGTACTGTTTTTT. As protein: CASSLSRAGVLFF.

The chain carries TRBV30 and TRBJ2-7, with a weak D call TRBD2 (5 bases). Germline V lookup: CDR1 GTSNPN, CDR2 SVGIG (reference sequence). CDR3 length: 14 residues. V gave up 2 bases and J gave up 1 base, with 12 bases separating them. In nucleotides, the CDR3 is TGTGCCTGGAGTTTCGGGAAATGGTCCTACGAGCAGTACTTC. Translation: CAWSFGKWSYEQYF.

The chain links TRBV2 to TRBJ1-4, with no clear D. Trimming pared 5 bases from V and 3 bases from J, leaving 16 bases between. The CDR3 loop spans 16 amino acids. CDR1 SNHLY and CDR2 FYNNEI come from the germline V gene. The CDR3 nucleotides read TGTGCCAGCAGTTCTCCCAGGTCATCTGCTAATGAAAAACTGTTTTTT. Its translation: CASSSPRSSANEKLFF. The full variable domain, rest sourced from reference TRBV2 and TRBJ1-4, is EPEVTQTPSHQVTQMGQEVILRCVPISNHLYFYWYRQILGQKVEFLVSFYNNEISEKSEIFDDQFSVERPDGSNFTLKIRSTKLEDSAMYFCASSSPRSSANEKLFFGSGTQLSVL.

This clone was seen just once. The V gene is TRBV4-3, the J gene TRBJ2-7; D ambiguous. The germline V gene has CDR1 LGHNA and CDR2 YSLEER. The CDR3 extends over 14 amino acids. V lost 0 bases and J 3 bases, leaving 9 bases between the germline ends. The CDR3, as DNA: TGCGCCAGCAGCCAAGAAGTAGGGCTCTACGAGCAGTACTTC. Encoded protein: CASSQEVGLYEQYF.

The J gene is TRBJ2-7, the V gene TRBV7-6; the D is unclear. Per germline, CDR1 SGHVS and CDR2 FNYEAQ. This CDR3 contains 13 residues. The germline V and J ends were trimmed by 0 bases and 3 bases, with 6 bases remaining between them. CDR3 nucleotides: TGTGCCAGCAGCTTAGCAGCTCTCTACGAGCAGTACTTC. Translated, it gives CASSLAALYEQYF.